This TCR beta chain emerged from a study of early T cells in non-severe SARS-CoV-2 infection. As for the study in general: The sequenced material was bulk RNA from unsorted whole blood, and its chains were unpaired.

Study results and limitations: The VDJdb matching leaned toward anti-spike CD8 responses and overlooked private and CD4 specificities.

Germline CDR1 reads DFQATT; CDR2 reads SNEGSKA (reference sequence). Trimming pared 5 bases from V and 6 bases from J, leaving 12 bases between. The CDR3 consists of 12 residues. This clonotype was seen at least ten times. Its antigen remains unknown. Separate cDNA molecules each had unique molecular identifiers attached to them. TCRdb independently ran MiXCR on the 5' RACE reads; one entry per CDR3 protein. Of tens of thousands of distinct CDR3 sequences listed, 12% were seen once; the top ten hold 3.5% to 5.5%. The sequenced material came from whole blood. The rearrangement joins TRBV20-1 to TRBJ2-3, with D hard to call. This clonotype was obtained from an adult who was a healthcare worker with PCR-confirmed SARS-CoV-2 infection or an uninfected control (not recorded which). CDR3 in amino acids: CSALKDDDTQYF. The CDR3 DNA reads TGCAGTGCTTTAAAGGACGACGATACGCAGTATTTT.